This TCR beta chain was captured in a study of blood T cell repertoires in COVID-19. Across the whole study: Both acute and convalescent COVID-19 samples were obtained from the United States, Italy and Spain. The cDNA or gDNA used as material had been derived from T cells, B-cell-depleted T cells, or PBMCs.

This clone was counted between two and nine times. The Seattle patients, enrolled during active infection, were followed longitudinally. Germline V gene lookup returns CDR1 SEHNR and CDR2 FQNEAQ (reference sequence). The CDR3 covers 14 residues. V was trimmed by 4 bases and J by 2 bases, leaving 11 bases between them. The method was immunoSEQ multiplex PCR; TCRdb's version includes in-frame clones alone and lacks a portion of them. The sample carries roughly 230,000 clones, 84% recorded once. The specimen sequenced was peripheral blood. The TCR originated in a woman older than 75 with COVID-19, enrolled during active disease. The chain uses TRBV7-9 and TRBJ1-1, with unresolved D. CDR3 sequence reads: CASSSAVGNTEAFF. CDR3 DNA: TGTGCCAGCAGCTCTGCGGTAGGAAACACTGAAGCTTTCTTT.